A single sample is the source of the 31 T cell receptor beta chains below, sequenced in a study of cytomegalovirus exposure and HLA in healthy donors. Sequenced by immunoSEQ multiplex PCR; TCRdb stores in-frame clones only, minus some. This sample carries roughly 60,000 clones, just under 95% of them seen once, and the ten largest clones take over 2%. Sequences were obtained from PBMCs. These receptors were collected from a man younger than 35 in good health and CMV-seronegative.

The chain employs TRBV11-3 and TRBJ2-3; 10 positions match TRBD2. The V and J ends lost 3 bases and 6 bases, in that order; junction bases with no gene match: 6. Germline V lookup: CDR1 SGHNT, CDR2 YENEEA. The CDR3 is made up of 15 amino acids. The CDR3 DNA sequence: TGTGCCAGCAGCTTGGGGCTAGCGGGAGTGGATACGCAGTATTTT. It specifies CASSLGLAGVDTQYF.

V and J are TRBV18 and TRBJ1-4; D perhaps matches TRBD1 (5 bases). The germline CDR1 and CDR2 sequences are KGHSH and LQKENI. Between the trimmed V and J ends, which lost 2 bases and 0 bases, there was a span of 22 bases. CDR3 length: 20 amino acids. CDR3 in amino acids: CASSPKNPGLLPSTNEKLFF. The CDR3 DNA is TGTGCCAGCTCACCAAAAAATCCGGGACTCCTACCCTCAACTAATGAAAAACTGTTTTTT.

The V call is TRBV6-5, the J call TRBJ1-1; D unresolved. Germline assignment: CDR1 MNHEY and CDR2 SVGAGI. The V end was cut by 5 bases, the J end by 4 bases, with 11 bases between. The CDR3 sequence is 13 residues long. In DNA, the CDR3 is TGTGCCAGCAGTGTCTACAGCGGCACTGAAGCTTTCTTT. It translates to CASSVYSGTEAFF.

The rearrangement joins TRBV18 to TRBJ2-3, with a weak D call TRBD2 (5 bases). Germline V gene lookup returns CDR1 KGHSH and CDR2 LQKENI. CDR3 length equals 14 residues. V lost 3 bases to trimming and J lost 2 bases, with 9 bases between them. CDR3 coding DNA: TGTGCCAGCTCACCGCTCGGGAACACAGATACGCAGTATTTT. This encodes CASSPLGNTDTQYF.

This sequence joins TRBV7-2 and TRBJ2-3; 10 bases are shared with TRBD2. J gave up 6 bases and V 3 bases, and 6 bases lay outside the gene matches. The germline gives CDR1 SGHTA, CDR2 FQGNSA. The length of the CDR3 is 15 residues. DNA for the CDR3: TGTGCCAGCAGCTTCAGCGGGAGGGCCCTTGATACGCAGTATTTT. Translating it yields CASSFSGRALDTQYF.

The chain employs TRBV15 and TRBJ1-4; 7 positions match TRBD1. Trimming at V came to 1 base and at J to 12 bases, leaving 5 bases not matched to a gene. CDR1 and CDR2 from the germline V gene are LNHNV and YYDKDF (reference sequence). The CDR3 is made up of 13 amino acids. The CDR3 bases are TGTGCCACCAGCAGAGGGCAGGGGGTGGAACTGTTTTTT. Translated, it gives CATSRGQGVELFF.

This clone was picked up one time. The V and J genes are TRBV27 and TRBJ2-1; TRBD1 aligns across 8 bases. Germline CDR1 is MNHEY and CDR2 is SMNVEV (reference sequence). J lost 6 bases, V lost 8 bases, and 6 bases had no gene match. The CDR3 is made up of 13 amino acids. The CDR3 reads CASGHTGGNEQFF. The CDR3 nucleotides are TGTGCCAGCGGTCACACAGGGGGCAATGAGCAGTTCTTC.

The chain employs TRBV2 and TRBJ2-5; perhaps TRBD1 as D (6 bases). V was pared by 5 bases and J by 4 bases, with 17 bases between. Germline V lookup: CDR1 SNHLY, CDR2 FYNNEI. The CDR3 contains 15 residues. DNA for the CDR3: TGTGCCAGCAGTCCTTTAGGGGGTATAGGAGAGACCCAGTACTTC. It specifies CASSPLGGIGETQYF.

In this sample, this clone turned up once. The V gene is TRBV7-2, the J gene TRBJ2-6; D possibly corresponds to TRBD1 (6 bases). V was clipped by 5 bases and J by 12 bases, with 20 bases between them. The V gene's germline CDR1 is SGHTA and CDR2 FQGNSA. CDR3 size: 15 residues. CDR3 sequence reads: CASSPDRSLFGVLTF. The CDR3, as DNA: TGTGCCAGCAGCCCTGACAGGTCTCTCTTCGGCGTCCTGACTTTC.

This clone has a handful of counts. The chain is built from TRBV7-9 and TRBJ1-2, with 7 bases identical to TRBD1. Trimming took 2 bases from V and 6 from J; bases not matched to a gene: 9. The germline CDR1 and CDR2 sequences are SEHNR and FQNEAQ (reference sequence). This CDR3 is built from 15 residues. CDR3 in amino acids: CASSLYNRGSDGYTF. Here the CDR3 DNA reads TGTGCCAGCAGCTTATACAACAGGGGATCAGATGGCTACACCTTC.

The chain carries TRBV7-2 and TRBJ2-7; maybe TRBD1 (6 bases). CDR3 size: 16 residues. V was shortened by 0 bases and J by 4 bases, with 16 bases between the two germline ends. Per the germline V gene, CDR1 is SGHTA and CDR2 is FQGNSA. CDR3 sequence (DNA): TGTGCCAGCAGCTTAGCGAAGGCAGGGGAAGGGTACGAGCAGTACTTC. This codes for CASSLAKAGEGYEQYF.

This chain joins TRBV7-2 and TRBJ1-4; 8 positions match TRBD1. The J segment lost 8 bases and the V segment lost 1 base, leaving 3 bases of the junction unmatched. CDR1 is SGHTA, CDR2 FQGNSA, per germline. The CDR3 consists of 14 residues. CDR3 region: CASSLDRGGEKLFF. DNA for the CDR3: TGTGCCAGCAGCTTAGACAGGGGGGGCGAAAAACTGTTTTTT. Combining the CDR3 with reference TRBV7-2 and TRBJ1-4 gives the whole variable domain GAGVSQSPSNKVTEKGKDVELRCDPISGHTALYWYRQSLGQGLEFLIYFQGNSAPDKSGLPSDRFSAERTGGSVSTLTIQRTQQEDSAVYLCASSLDRGGEKLFFGSGTQLSVL.

The chain links TRBV23-1 to TRBJ2-7, with 8 bases identical to TRBD1. TRBV23-1 has ORF status, its function being uncertain. Trimming took 0 bases from V and 2 from J; bases not matched to a gene: 3. CDR3 length equals 15 residues. The CDR3 bases are TGCGCCAGCAGTCAATCGGAGACAGGGGCCTACGAGCAGTACTTC. It is translated as CASSQSETGAYEQYF.

The rearrangement links TRBV5-4 to TRBJ2-2, with D maybe TRBD2 (6 bases). Germline CDR1 reads SGHNT; CDR2 reads YYREEE (reference sequence). The CDR3 is 12 residues long. Trimming removed 4 bases from V and 7 bases from J, with 8 bases in between. CDR3 in DNA: TGTGCCAGCAGCCCGGGAGACGGGGAGCTGTTTTTT. Protein product: CASSPGDGELFF. Full variable domain (missing parts from reference TRBV5-4 and TRBJ2-2): ETGVTQSPTHLIKTRGQQVTLRCSSQSGHNTVSWYQQALGQGPQFIFQYYREEENGRGNFPPRFSGLQFPNYSSELNVNALELDDSALYLCASSPGDGELFFGEGSRLTVL.

V usage is TRBV18 and J usage is TRBJ1-2, with 9 bases that match TRBD1. CDR1 and CDR2 from the germline V gene are KGHSH and LQKENI. This CDR3 is 16 amino acids long. With V trimmed by 3 bases and J by 8 bases, 13 bases remained unmatched. CDR3 nucleotides: TGTGCCAGCTCACCCCAGGGACAGGGAAGTTTTGGAGGCTACACCTTC. It encodes CASSPQGQGSFGGYTF.

This chain connects TRBV19 to TRBJ1-5; 7 bases match TRBD1. V trimming: 1 base; J trimming: 9 bases; junction bases outside the gene matches: 6. The CDR3 totals 14 residues. Germline V lookup: CDR1 LNHDA, CDR2 SQIVND (reference sequence). The CDR3 loop is CASSIVLGDRPQHF. DNA of the CDR3: TGTGCCAGTAGTATAGTCCTCGGGGACAGGCCCCAGCATTTT.

The rearrangement links TRBV28 to TRBJ2-3; 11 nucleotides line up with TRBD2. The CDR3 is 15 residues long. Unmatched junction bases numbered 15, after V lost 8 bases and J lost 11 bases. Germline lookup yields CDR1 MDHEN and CDR2 SYDVKM. CDR3 residues: CASSRLVAGGRVQYF. For the CDR3, the DNA is TGTGCCAGCTCACGTCTGGTAGCGGGGGGGCGGGTGCAGTATTTT.

The rearrangement joins TRBV6-5 to TRBJ1-1, with D tentatively TRBD1 (5 bases). CDR1 MNHEY and CDR2 SVGAGI come from the germline V gene. The CDR3 contains 15 residues. The V end was cut by 2 bases, the J end by 7 bases, with 17 bases between. CDR3: CASSYERGGYYEAFF. The CDR3 DNA reads as TGTGCCAGCAGTTACGAACGGGGGGGATACTATGAAGCTTTCTTT.

The chain carries TRBV6-4 and TRBJ2-1; TRBD2 matches at 14 bases. The germline V gene has CDR1 MRHNA and CDR2 SNTAGT. Trimming at V came to 3 bases and at J to 10 bases, leaving 2 bases not matched to a gene. This CDR3 region has 14 residues. CDR3 nucleotides: TGTGCCAGCAGTGAGGGACTAGCGGGAGACGAGCAGTTCTTC. It yields the protein CASSEGLAGDEQFF.

V usage is TRBV2 and J usage is TRBJ2-1; 9 positions match TRBD2. V lost 4 bases and J lost 8; bases outside the gene matches: 12. From germline, CDR1 is SNHLY and CDR2 FYNNEI. This CDR3 is built from 16 residues. This CDR3 is CASSGGVGSGSDEQFF. The CDR3 coding sequence is TGTGCCAGCAGTGGGGGGGTCGGTAGCGGGAGCGATGAGCAGTTCTTC.

This chain links TRBV27 with TRBJ1-5; 9 nucleotides agree with TRBD1. Per the germline V gene, CDR1 is MNHEY and CDR2 is SMNVEV (reference sequence). With 5 bases clipped from V and 3 bases from J, the junction kept 5 bases outside the gene matches. The CDR3 is made up of 15 amino acids. Written as DNA, the CDR3 is TGTGCCAGCAGTCGAACAGGGGGCGTCAATCAGCCCCAGCATTTT. This encodes CASSRTGGVNQPQHF.

The V call is TRBV11-2, the J call TRBJ2-5, with D uncertain. The CDR3 covers 12 residues. V was pared by 4 bases and J by 1 base, with 4 bases between. Germline-derived CDR1 and CDR2 are SGHAT and FQNNGV. In DNA, the CDR3 is TGTGCCAGCAGCTCCTCCCAAGAGACCCAGTACTTC. Translated, it gives CASSSSQETQYF.

The genes are TRBV11-2 and TRBJ2-5; 10 bases agree with TRBD1. This CDR3 has 15 residues. Germline values: CDR1 SGHAT, CDR2 FQNNGV. The V gene end was trimmed by 4 bases and the J gene end by 5 bases; junction bases not matched to a gene: 7. The CDR3 coding sequence is TGTGCCAGCAGCTCTCCGACAGGGGGCTATGAGACCCAGTACTTC. Protein product: CASSSPTGGYETQYF.

The gene calls are TRBV7-2 and TRBJ1-1, with TRBD1 as a possible D gene (6 bases). The CDR3 sequence is 14 residues long. Germline CDR1 reads SGHTA; CDR2 reads FQGNSA. V was clipped by 5 bases and J by 0 bases, with 10 bases between them. CDR3 sequence reads: CASSTGNMNTEAFF. The CDR3 DNA reads as TGTGCCAGCAGCACAGGGAATATGAACACTGAAGCTTTCTTT.

The chain recombines TRBV19 with TRBJ2-7; D might be TRBD1 (5 bases). Germline CDR1 is LNHDA and CDR2 is SQIVND (reference sequence). V lost 3 bases, J lost 2 bases, and 11 bases lay in between. The length of the CDR3 is 14 residues. CDR3 loop: CASSITGIPYEQYF. The CDR3 DNA sequence: TGTGCCAGTAGTATTACAGGTATACCCTACGAGCAGTACTTC.

The chain has TRBV19 and TRBJ2-3, with D perhaps matching TRBD1 (6 bases). CDR1 is LNHDA and CDR2 is SQIVND in the germline V gene (reference sequence). The V end was cut by 3 bases, the J end by 2 bases, with 9 bases between. The CDR3 totals 14 residues. The CDR3 reads CASSITGTTDTQYF. The CDR3 DNA is TGTGCCAGTAGTATTACAGGGACCACAGATACGCAGTATTTT.

The chain is built from TRBV9 and TRBJ2-3; D uncertain. V lost 3 bases to trimming and J lost 5 bases, with 22 bases between them. CDR3 length equals 17 residues. The germline CDR1 and CDR2 sequences are SGDLS and YYNGEE. This chain's CDR3 is CASSASSGGQKKDTQYF. CDR3 nucleotides: TGTGCCAGCAGCGCTTCCTCAGGTGGGCAGAAAAAAGATACGCAGTATTTT.

This clone was found once. The rearrangement links TRBV5-1 to TRBJ1-2, with D maybe TRBD1 (6 bases). There are 14 residues in the CDR3. V lost 2 bases and J 6 bases, leaving 14 bases between the germline ends. Per germline, CDR1 SGHRS and CDR2 YFSETQ. CDR3 amino acids: CASSLLQGEHGYTF. Written as DNA, the CDR3 is TGCGCCAGCAGCTTATTACAGGGTGAGCATGGCTACACCTTC.

The chain has TRBV7-9 and TRBJ2-7, with D possibly TRBD2 on 5 matching bases. The germline gives CDR1 SEHNR, CDR2 FQNEAQ (reference sequence). The CDR3 has 14 amino acids. V was clipped by 5 bases and J by 3 bases, with 14 bases between them. CDR3 sequence reads: CASSPRRDFYEQYF. The CDR3 region has the DNA TGTGCCAGCAGCCCCCGACGGGATTTCTACGAGCAGTACTTC. Supplemented by reference TRBV7-9 and TRBJ2-7, the full variable domain reads DTGVSQNPRHKITKRGQNVTFRCDPISEHNRLYWYRQTLGQGPEFLTYFQNEAQLEKSRLLSDRFSAERPKGSFSTLEIQRTEQGDSAMYLCASSPRRDFYEQYFGPGTRLTVT.

The V and J genes are TRBV2 and TRBJ2-3, with TRBD2 matching over 14 bases. From germline, CDR1 is SNHLY and CDR2 FYNNEI. This CDR3 region has 12 residues. The J segment lost 10 bases and the V segment lost 8 bases, leaving 2 bases of the junction unmatched. CDR3 loop: CASLGLAGAQYF. CDR3 nucleotide sequence: TGTGCCAGCTTGGGACTAGCGGGAGCGCAGTATTTT.

The genes are TRBV28 and TRBJ2-7; 9 bases agree with TRBD1. Trimming removed 8 bases from V and 3 bases from J; junction bases left unmatched: 2. Germline CDR1 reads MDHEN; CDR2 reads SYDVKM. This CDR3 has 12 amino acids. As DNA, the CDR3 is TGTGCCAGCGGGGGACAGGGCTACGAGCAGTACTTC. It yields the protein CASGGQGYEQYF.